Below are 14 T cell receptor beta chains sequenced from a single sample in a study of T cells in Graves' hyperthyroidism and ophthalmopathy. RNA transcripts were the template for amplifying TCR beta CDR3 regions. The HTBI primer set served for first-round RT-PCR of the TCR CDR3. Each CDR3 protein gets one entry after TCRdb re-called the multiplex PCR reads with MiXCR. The sample holds under 450,000 distinct CDR3 sequences, 15% to 18% seen once. The specimen was blood. All receptors come from a woman under 30 with Graves' hyperthyroidism.

This clonotype was detected a few times. The chain carries TRBV6-4 and TRBJ2-7, with 8 nucleotides matching TRBD1. V lost 6 bases to trimming and J lost 3 bases; unmatched junction nucleotides: 10. The CDR3 sequence is 15 residues long. Per germline, CDR1 MRHNA and CDR2 SNTAGT. The chain's CDR3 is CASSSGQGSYYEQYF. The CDR3 DNA is TGTGCCAGCAGCAGCGGACAGGGATCGTACTACGAGCAGTACTTC.

The table lists this clonotype with many counts. This chain connects TRBV3-1 to TRBJ1-6, with TRBD1 matching 11 bases. The V segment lost 7 bases and the J segment 7 bases; nucleotides outside the gene matches: 6. This CDR3 is 15 amino acids long. In germline, CDR1 is LGHDT, CDR2 YNNKEL (reference sequence). The CDR3 region has the DNA TGTGCCAGCAACGGACAGGGGGCAGGAAATTCACCCCTCCACTTT. It translates to CASNGQGAGNSPLHF. Combining the CDR3 with reference TRBV3-1 and TRBJ1-6 gives the whole variable domain DTAVSQTPKYLVTQMGNDKSIKCEQNLGHDTMYWYKQDSKKFLKIMFSYNNKELIINETVPNRFSPKSPDKAHLNLHINSLELGDSAVYFCASNGQGAGNSPLHFGNGTRLTVT.

The table lists this clonotype with many counts. This sequence joins TRBV4-1 and TRBJ2-7; D not certain. The V end lost 1 base, the J end lost 5 bases, and 9 bases lay between the germline ends. Germline V gene lookup returns CDR1 MGHRA and CDR2 YSYEKL. The CDR3 is 13 amino acids. The CDR3 DNA follows: TGCGCCAGCAGCCAAGCTTTGGTTAACGAGCAGTACTTC. Translated: CASSQALVNEQYF.

The chain carries TRBV11-2 and TRBJ2-7; 7 positions match TRBD1. V lost 1 base and J lost 7; bases outside the gene matches: 4. The germline V gene has CDR1 SGHAT and CDR2 FQNNGV. This CDR3 has 13 residues. CDR3 protein: CASSLVRGREQYF. As DNA, the CDR3 is TGTGCCAGCAGCTTAGTTAGGGGGCGGGAGCAGTACTTC. Complete variable domain (other parts from reference TRBV11-2 and TRBJ2-7): EAGVAQSPRYKIIEKRQSVAFWCNPISGHATLYWYQQILGQGPKLLIQFQNNGVVDDSQLPKDRFSAERLKGVDSTLKIQPAKLEDSAVYLCASSLVRGREQYFGPGTRLTVT.

With regard to this clonotype: Being one base from a much bigger clone, this may be a read error. The chain couples TRBV7-2 to TRBJ2-7; 9 bases match TRBD1. This CDR3 comprises 19 residues. The V and J ends lost 5 bases and 0 bases, in that order; junction bases with no gene match: 17. Germline V CDR1 and CDR2: SGHTA, FQGNSA. CDR3 sequence reads: CTSSPNPLTGGLISYEQYF. In DNA form, the CDR3 reads TGTACCAGCAGCCCAAACCCTCTGACAGGGGGTTTAATCTCCTACGAGCAGTACTTC.

The V and J genes are TRBV5-6 and TRBJ1-2, with D perhaps matching TRBD1 (5 bases). V gave up 3 bases and J gave up 4 bases, with 10 bases separating them. CDR1 and CDR2 (germline): SGHDT, YYEEEE. This CDR3 contains 13 residues. The CDR3 protein is CASSSRVFYGYTF. The CDR3 DNA sequence: TGTGCCAGCAGCTCCAGGGTCTTCTATGGCTACACCTTC.

This clonotype was found a few times. The genes are TRBV19 and TRBJ1-5; 7 bases agree with TRBD1. With 0 bases clipped from V and 9 bases from J, the junction kept 5 bases outside the gene matches. CDR3 size: 14 residues. Germline V gives CDR1 LNHDA, CDR2 SQIVND (reference sequence). Here the CDR3 reads CASSIETGRGPQHF. The CDR3 DNA follows: TGTGCCAGTAGTATAGAGACAGGGAGAGGGCCCCAGCATTTT.

This clonotype has at least ten counts. The V call is TRBV2, the J call TRBJ2-2; 12 bases align to TRBD2. The V gene's germline CDR1 is SNHLY and CDR2 FYNNEI. The junction had 21 bases not matched to a gene; V was cut back by 10 bases and J by 6 bases. CDR3 size: 19 residues. In nucleotides, the CDR3 is TGTGCCACCGACCCAAGACGGGGAGCTAGCGGGGGGGCCTCCGGGGAGCTGTTTTTT. Residues: CATDPRRGASGGASGELFF.

This clonotype showed up many times. The V and J genes are TRBV3-1 and TRBJ2-3; TRBD2 matches 7 bases. V was clipped by 11 bases and J by 3 bases; unmatched bases: 8. There are 13 residues in the CDR3. Germline V lookup: CDR1 LGHDT, CDR2 YNNKEL (reference sequence). Here the CDR3 reads CACSQGGTDTQYF. The CDR3 DNA reads as TGTGCCTGCTCCCAGGGAGGGACAGATACGCAGTATTTT.

J is TRBJ2-5 and V is TRBV9, with D unresolved. The CDR3 runs 14 residues. Germline CDR1 and CDR2: SGDLS and YYNGEE. Trimming shortened V by 0 bases and J by 2 bases, and 8 bases separated the two germline ends. CDR3 in amino acids: CASSVGSGQETQYF. CDR3 DNA sequence: TGTGCCAGCAGCGTAGGTTCAGGACAAGAGACCCAGTACTTC.

This clonotype has just a few counts. The V and J genes are TRBV9 and TRBJ1-4; perhaps TRBD1 as D (6 bases). CDR3 length: 15 residues. Trimming pared 0 bases from V and 6 bases from J, leaving 12 bases between. Germline CDR1 and CDR2: SGDLS and YYNGEE. In nucleotides, the CDR3 is TGTGCCAGCAGCGTAGAAGGGGGGTCGGATGAAAAACTGTTTTTT. It yields the protein CASSVEGGSDEKLFF.

This clonotype appeared many times. This chain uses TRBV6-1 with TRBJ2-7; 8 nucleotides agree with TRBD2. V trimming: 1 base; J trimming: 7 bases; junction bases outside the gene matches: 9. CDR1 MNHNS and CDR2 SASEGT come from the germline V gene. The CDR3 runs 15 residues. CDR3 sequence reads: CASSEEAGGPWEQYF. CDR3 bases: TGTGCCAGCAGTGAAGAGGCGGGAGGCCCTTGGGAGCAGTACTTC.

This clonotype was seen at least ten times. The genes are TRBV5-1 and TRBJ2-7, with D possibly TRBD1 on 8 matching bases. The germline gives CDR1 SGHRS, CDR2 YFSETQ. V was trimmed by 1 base and J by 3 bases, leaving 23 bases between them. The CDR3 is made up of 18 amino acids. The CDR3 bases are TGCGCCAGCAGCTTGACGGGGGGCAGGGGGCGCCCAGACTACGAGCAGTACTTC. Protein product: CASSLTGGRGRPDYEQYF.

The V call is TRBV11-2, the J call TRBJ1-1; D perhaps matches TRBD1 (5 bases). The V end was cut by 5 bases, the J end by 5 bases, with 18 bases between. CDR1 SGHAT and CDR2 FQNNGV come from the germline V gene. This CDR3 has 15 residues. The CDR3 DNA reads TGTGCCAGCAGCGCCTCGGGGGGGGGTCGGACTGAAGCTTTCTTT. Translated, it gives CASSASGGGRTEAFF.